This T cell receptor beta chain was profiled in a study of long-term antiretroviral therapy in people with HIV. None of the participants with HIV were treated outside the United States. Going into DNA extraction, samples held 1-10 million cryopreserved PBMC. Assay version v3.0 of immunoSEQ was used, and it was run at survey level. TCRdb's table, derived via immunoSEQ multiplex PCR, lists solely in-frame clones and lacks some. The top ten hold under 9% of the sample, which has tens of thousands of clones, under 85% seen once. Germline V CDR1 and CDR2: WNHNN, SYGVQD (reference sequence). The CDR3 consists of 16 residues. The junction had 2 bases not matched to a gene; V was cut back by 3 bases and J by 2 bases.

This material consisted of unsorted PBMCs, taken 3 years after starting antiretroviral therapy. The clonotype was recovered from a man aged 40-49 years with HIV. The chain couples TRBV10-1 to TRBJ2-5; TRBD2 matches at 14 bases. The CDR3 loop is CASSDGTSGSQETQYF. CDR3 DNA sequence: TGCGCCAGCAGTGACGGGACTAGCGGGAGTCAAGAGACCCAGTACTTC.